The 20 T cell receptor beta chains in this list originate from one sample, sequenced in a study of T-cell reconstitution after alpha-beta-depleted transplantation in children. The library targeted TCRbeta and was prepared with unique molecular identifiers. TCRdb re-called the PCR reads through MiXCR, storing one row per CDR3 protein. The sample has hundreds of thousands of distinct CDR3 sequences; roughly 8% are singletons. The sample here was PBMCs, mostly from graft donor cells, taken 180 days after TCRalphabeta/CD19-depleted stem cell transplant. Source of these receptors: a male patient between 5 and 17 years old who had a stem cell transplant for acute lymphoblastic leukemia, so the T cells may come from the graft donor.

In its sample, this clonotype was seen many times. The V and J genes are TRBV24-1 and TRBJ2-1; 7 bases align to TRBD1. The ends lost 4 bases at V and 8 bases at J; junction bases unmatched: 7. The CDR3 sequence is 14 residues long. From germline, CDR1 is KGHDR and CDR2 SFDVKD. The CDR3 sequence is CATSDRRQGDEQFF. CDR3 bases: TGTGCCACCAGTGACCGTCGACAGGGCGATGAGCAGTTCTTC.

This clonotype came up a few times. This rearrangement joins TRBV23-1 to TRBJ2-5; D is perhaps TRBD1 or TRBD2 (6 bases each). Being an ORF, TRBV23-1 has a function that is uncertain. V was pared by 8 bases and J by 3 bases, with 25 bases between. The CDR3 loop spans 17 amino acids. CDR3 nucleotides: TGCGCCAGCTTCCGCGGCTCCGGGGGCGCTCGAAAAGAGACCCAGTACTTC. Its translation: CASFRGSGGARKETQYF.

This clonotype was counted ten times or more. The CDR3 loop is CSARGFSTGTTGELFF. DNA of the CDR3: TGCAGTGCTAGAGGCTTCTCTACCGGGACAACCGGGGAGCTGTTTTTT. This chain links TRBV20-1 with TRBJ2-2, with D possibly being TRBD1 (6 bases). The germline CDR1 and CDR2 sequences are DFQATT and SNEGSKA (reference sequence). The V end lost 1 base, the J end lost 5 bases, and 17 bases lay between the germline ends. CDR3 size: 16 residues.

This clonotype was detected ten times or more. The V gene is TRBV6-1, the J gene TRBJ1-2; 10 nucleotides match TRBD1. This CDR3 comprises 13 residues. V dropped 6 bases and J dropped 8; count of bases not matched to a gene: 6. Germline V gene data show CDR1 as MNHNS and CDR2 as SASEGT. CDR3 sequence: CASSWTGGKGYTF. CDR3 nucleotide sequence: TGTGCCAGCAGCTGGACAGGGGGAAAGGGCTACACCTTC.

The table lists this clonotype with many counts. The chain links TRBV5-1 to TRBJ2-1; tentative D call: TRBD2 (5 bases). Germline V gene lookup returns CDR1 SGHRS and CDR2 YFSETQ. CDR3 size: 12 residues. V was clipped by 4 bases and J by 5 bases, with 7 bases between them. The CDR3 region is CASSDYHNEQFF. Written as DNA, the CDR3 is TGCGCCAGCAGCGACTACCACAATGAGCAGTTCTTC. Filled out from reference TRBV5-1 and TRBJ2-1, the complete variable domain reads KAGVTQTPRYLIKTRGQQVTLSCSPISGHRSVSWYQQTPGQGLQFLFEYFSETQRNKGNFPGRFSGRQFSNSRSEMNVSTLELGDSALYLCASSDYHNEQFFGPGTRLTVL.

The table lists this clonotype with many counts. The J gene is TRBJ2-3, the V gene TRBV2; D gene uncertain. Trimming cost V 1 base and J 2 bases, with 7 bases left between them. The CDR3 runs to 14 residues. CDR1 is SNHLY and CDR2 is FYNNEI in the germline V gene. CDR3 coding DNA: TGTGCCAGCAGTGAAGACGGACCCACAGATACGCAGTATTTT. Its translation: CASSEDGPTDTQYF.

This clonotype was recorded many times. The J gene is TRBJ1-2, the V gene TRBV20-1; 8 bases map to TRBD1. The germline CDR1 and CDR2 sequences are DFQATT and SNEGSKA (reference sequence). The V gene end was trimmed by 1 base and the J gene end by 3 bases; junction bases not matched to a gene: 19. The CDR3 is 19 residues long. The CDR3 loop reads CSARAPPPGQGAADYGYTF. CDR3 bases: TGCAGTGCTAGAGCCCCGCCCCCGGGGCAGGGGGCCGCTGACTATGGCTACACCTTC.

This clonotype was picked up many times. This chain joins TRBV27 and TRBJ2-6; D remains unclear. V lost 5 bases and J lost 2, with 13 bases in between. This CDR3 is built from 16 residues. The germline V gene encodes CDR1 MNHEY and CDR2 SMNVEV (reference sequence). The CDR3 reads CASSPTGGAGANVLTF. Here the CDR3 DNA reads TGTGCCAGCAGTCCTACCGGTGGGGCTGGGGCCAACGTCCTGACTTTC.

With regard to this clonotype: This clone may be a read error of a much larger clone one base away. This sequence joins TRBV7-2 and TRBJ2-7; D not resolved. Germline V gene data show CDR1 as SGHTA and CDR2 as FQGNSA. This CDR3 has 13 amino acids. V was shortened by 3 bases and J by 6 bases, with 12 bases between the two germline ends. CDR3 loop: CASSFGRNCEQYF. The CDR3 coding sequence is TGTGCCAGCAGCTTTGGTCGGAACTGCGAGCAGTACTTC.

This clonotype appeared many times. The J gene is TRBJ2-3, the V gene TRBV9, with D hard to call. V lost 0 bases, J lost 0 bases, and 11 bases lay in between. Germline V gene sequence: CDR1 SGDLS, CDR2 YYNGEE. The CDR3 extends over 16 amino acids. CDR3 DNA: TGTGCCAGCAGCGTAGGGAGTGCTATTAGCACAGATACGCAGTATTTT. As protein: CASSVGSAISTDTQYF.

This clonotype was seen at least ten times. The chain has TRBV6-5 and TRBJ1-2; D is unresolved. This CDR3 has 13 amino acids. Germline V gives CDR1 MNHEY, CDR2 SVGAGI. Trimming stripped 4 bases from V and 5 bases from J, with 11 bases between. The CDR3 region has the DNA TGTGCCAGCAGTTCCGGCCCTCGGTATGGCTACACCTTC. Protein product: CASSSGPRYGYTF.

Many counts were recorded for this clonotype. V is TRBV7-2 and J is TRBJ1-3, with D hard to call. The germline CDR1 and CDR2 sequences are SGHTA and FQGNSA. Trimming stripped 0 bases from V and 3 bases from J, with 15 bases between. The CDR3 has 17 residues. CDR3 amino acids: CASSLAGPLTRGNTIYF. DNA for the CDR3: TGTGCCAGCAGCTTAGCGGGCCCACTGACTCGTGGAAACACCATATATTTT.

This clonotype was seen repeatedly, ten times or more. The chain joins TRBV5-1 to TRBJ2-7; no reliable D call. The V gene lost 2 bases and the J gene lost 2 bases, with 8 bases spanning the gap. The CDR3 runs 13 residues. Per the germline V gene, CDR1 is SGHRS and CDR2 is YFSETQ. In DNA, the CDR3 is TGCGCCAGCAGCTTCTCTTCCACCTACGAGCAGTACTTC. Its protein is CASSFSSTYEQYF.

This clonotype was observed many times. The V and J genes are TRBV10-3 and TRBJ2-7, with D tentatively TRBD2 (6 bases). Deletions cut 6 bases from V and 0 bases from J, with 12 bases between. Germline assignment: CDR1 ENHRY and CDR2 SYGVKD. This CDR3 is 14 amino acids long. CDR3 sequence (DNA): TGTGCCATCAGGGCCAGGACTAACTCCTACGAGCAGTACTTC. Protein product: CAIRARTNSYEQYF.

This clonotype occurred many times. V gene TRBV5-1 combines with J gene TRBJ2-1, with TRBD2 matching 9 bases. Germline V gives CDR1 SGHRS, CDR2 YFSETQ. This CDR3 is 15 amino acids long. V was clipped by 1 base and J by 7 bases; unmatched bases: 6. The DNA of the CDR3 is TGCGCCAGCAGCTTGAGGCTAGCGGGAAAGAATGAGCAGTTCTTC. It encodes CASSLRLAGKNEQFF.

This clonotype showed up many times. The V gene is TRBV5-5, the J gene TRBJ1-4, with a weak D call TRBD1 (6 bases). The CDR3 contains 15 residues. CDR1 and CDR2 from the germline V gene are SGHKS and YYEKEE (reference sequence). Trimming left V 2 bases short and J 7 bases short, with 15 bases between. The CDR3 DNA reads as TGTGCCAGCAGCTTCGGAGGGGGGCAGGCTGAAAAACTGTTTTTT. Its protein is CASSFGGGQAEKLFF.

Ten or more counts support this clonotype. The chain recombines TRBV9 with TRBJ2-1, with D uncertain. The CDR3 spans 12 residues. Deletions cut 0 bases from V and 9 bases from J, with 7 bases between. Per the germline V gene, CDR1 is SGDLS and CDR2 is YYNGEE. The CDR3 here is CASSVEFGEQFF. DNA for the CDR3: TGTGCCAGCAGCGTAGAATTCGGTGAGCAGTTCTTC.

This clonotype showed up many times. The V call is TRBV20-1, the J call TRBJ1-2; D may be TRBD1 (5 bases). V gave up 0 bases and J gave up 4 bases, with 15 bases separating them. This CDR3 contains 15 residues. Germline V gene data show CDR1 as DFQATT and CDR2 as SNEGSKA (reference sequence). For the CDR3, the DNA is TGCAGTGCTAGAGAAAGCCCGGGACGGATCTATGGCTACACCTTC. This sequence encodes CSARESPGRIYGYTF.

This clonotype has a count of ten or more. The chain carries TRBV9 and TRBJ2-2; D is possibly TRBD1 (6 bases). The CDR3 contains 16 residues. Trimming stripped 4 bases from V and 0 bases from J, with 13 bases between. Per germline, CDR1 SGDLS and CDR2 YYNGEE. CDR3 DNA sequence: TGTGCCAGCAGCTCCAGACAGGTCCCGAACACCGGGGAGCTGTTTTTT. Encoded protein: CASSSRQVPNTGELFF.

This clonotype was counted at least ten times. The V call is TRBV7-8, the J call TRBJ1-5; weak D call: TRBD1 (5 bases). The CDR3 has 15 residues. The V gene's germline CDR1 is SGHVS and CDR2 FQNEAQ. The V end lost 1 base, the J end lost 5 bases, and 12 bases lay between the germline ends. CDR3 bases: TGTGCCAGCAGCTTAGGGGGGGGACCCCATCAGCCCCAGCATTTT. It specifies CASSLGGGPHQPQHF. Using reference TRBV7-8 and TRBJ1-5 for the parts outside the CDR3, the full variable domain is GAGVSQSPRYKVAKRGQDVALRCDPISGHVSLFWYQQALGQGPEFLTYFQNEAQLDKSGLPSDRFFAERPEGSVSTLKIQRTQQEDSAVYLCASSLGGGPHQPQHFGDGTRLSIL.